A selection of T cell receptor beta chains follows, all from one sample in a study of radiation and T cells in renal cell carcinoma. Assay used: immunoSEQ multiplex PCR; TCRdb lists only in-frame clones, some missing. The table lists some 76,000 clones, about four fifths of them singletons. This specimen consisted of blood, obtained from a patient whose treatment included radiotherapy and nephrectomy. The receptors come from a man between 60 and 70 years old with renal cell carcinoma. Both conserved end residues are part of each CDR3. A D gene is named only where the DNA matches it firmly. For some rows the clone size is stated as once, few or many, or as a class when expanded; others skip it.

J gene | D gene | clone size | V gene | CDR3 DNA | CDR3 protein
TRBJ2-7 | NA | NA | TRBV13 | TGTGCCAGCAGCTTAGTCCGGGGTTGGACGGGGGAGCAGTACTTC | CASSLVRGWTGEQYF
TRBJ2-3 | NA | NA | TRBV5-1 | TGCGCCAGCAGCTTGACTAGTGGGAAAGATACGCAGTATTTT | CASSLTSGKDTQYF
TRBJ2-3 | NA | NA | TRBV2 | TGTGCCAGCAGCCAACAGGGAGGTACGCAGTATTTT | CASSQQGGTQYF
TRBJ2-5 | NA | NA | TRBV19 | TGTGCCAGTGCACCGGGGGTTAAAGAGACCCAGTACTTC | CASAPGVKETQYF
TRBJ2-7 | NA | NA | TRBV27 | TGTGCCAGCAGTTTAGTCAGCGGACACTCCTACGAGCAGTACTTC | CASSLVSGHSYEQYF
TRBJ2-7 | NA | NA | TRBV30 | TGTGCCTGGAGCTTTCTTGACAGGGAGCAGTACTTC | CAWSFLDREQYF
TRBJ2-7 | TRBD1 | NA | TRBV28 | TGTGCCAGCAGTTTAGTGGGACAGGGGTACGAGCAGTACTTC | CASSLVGQGYEQYF
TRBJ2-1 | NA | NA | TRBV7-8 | TGTGCCAGCAGCTCTAACTTTGGGCGGCCTAACTACAATGAGCAGTTCTTC | CASSSNFGRPNYNEQFF
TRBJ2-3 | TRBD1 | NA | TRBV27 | TGTGCCAGCAGTCAGGGGGTTGAGGCAGATACGCAGTATTTT | CASSQGVEADTQYF
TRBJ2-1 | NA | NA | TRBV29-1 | TGCAGCGTAGTAACCTACAATGAGCAGTTCTTC | CSVVTYNEQFF
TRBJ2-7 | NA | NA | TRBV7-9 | TGTGCCAGCAGCTTAGTGATAGGGATTTCCTACGAGCAGTACTTC | CASSLVIGISYEQYF
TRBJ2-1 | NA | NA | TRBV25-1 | TGTGCCAGCAGTGTCTATAATGAGCAGTTCTTC | CASSVYNEQFF
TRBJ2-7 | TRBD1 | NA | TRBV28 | TGTGCCAGCAGTCATACCCGGGACAGGGTAGGGTACGAGCAGTACTTC | CASSHTRDRVGYEQYF
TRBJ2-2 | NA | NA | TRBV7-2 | TGTGCCAGCAGCTTAGCGCAGAGTTCCACCGGGGAGCTGTTTTTT | CASSLAQSSTGELFF
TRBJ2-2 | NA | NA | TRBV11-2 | TGTGCCAGCAGCTCCTCCCGGATCGGGGAGCTGTTTTTT | CASSSSRIGELFF
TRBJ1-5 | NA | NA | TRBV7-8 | TGTGCCAGCAGCTCCACGGCTTTTAGCAATCAGCCCCAGCATTTT | CASSSTAFSNQPQHF
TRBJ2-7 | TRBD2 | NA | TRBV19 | TGTGCCAGTAGTACCTTAGCGGGAACCTACGAGCAGTACTTC | CASSTLAGTYEQYF
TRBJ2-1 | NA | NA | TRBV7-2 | TGTGCCAGCAGCCTCCGGGGACGGAGAGGCTCCTACAATGAGCAGTTCTTC | CASSLRGRRGSYNEQFF
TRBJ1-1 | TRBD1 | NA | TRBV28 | TGTGCCAGCAGTTTACGGGACAGGTTTACGGCTTTCTTT | CASSLRDRFTAFF
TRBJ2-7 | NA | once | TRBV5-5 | TGTGCCAGCAGCTTGGCCCCCCTACCTACCTACGAGCAGTACTTC | CASSLAPLPTYEQYF
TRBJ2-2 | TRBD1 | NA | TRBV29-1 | TGCAGCGTTGGCAGGGACAGGGTTGAAGGCACCGGGGAGCTGCTTTTT | CSVGRDRVEGTGELLF
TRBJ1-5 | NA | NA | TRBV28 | TGTGCCAGCAGTTCGGGGCCTAGCAATCAGCCCCAGCATTTT | CASSSGPSNQPQHF
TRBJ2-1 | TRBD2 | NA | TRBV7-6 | TGTGCCAGCAGCTCCCGGGGGGGGCAGTACAATGAGCAGTTCTTC | CASSSRGGQYNEQFF
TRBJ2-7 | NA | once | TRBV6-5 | TGTGCCAGCAGTTGGACTCCTGGTTACGAGCAGTACTTC | CASSWTPGYEQYF
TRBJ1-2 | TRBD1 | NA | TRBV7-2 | TGTGCCAGCAGCGTCCAGGGGGCAAACTATGGCTACACCTTC | CASSVQGANYGYTF
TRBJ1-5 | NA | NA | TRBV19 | TGTGCCTCTAGGGGTTCCCAGGATTACGGTCAGCCCCAGCATTTT | CASRGSQDYGQPQHF
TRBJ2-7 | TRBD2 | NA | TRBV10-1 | TGCGCCAGCAGTGAGCTAGGACTAGCGGGAGTAAAAGCCTACGAGCAGTACTTC | CASSELGLAGVKAYEQYF
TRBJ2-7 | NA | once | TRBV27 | TGTGCCAGCAGAGGATTAGGTTACTACTCCTACGAGCAGTACTTC | CASRGLGYYSYEQYF
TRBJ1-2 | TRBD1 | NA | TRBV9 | TGTGCCAGCAGCGTAGAGGAACAGGGGGCCTATGGCTACACCTTC | CASSVEEQGAYGYTF
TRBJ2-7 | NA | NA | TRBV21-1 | TGTGCCAGCAGCAAAGTGCAGGGTGGCAACGAGCAGTACTTC | CASSKVQGGNEQYF
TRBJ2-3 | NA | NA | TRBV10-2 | TGCGCCAGCAGTGAGGGCAGGGGAACGCAGTATTTT | CASSEGRGTQYF
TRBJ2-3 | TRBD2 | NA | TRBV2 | TGTGCCAGCAGTGGGACTAGCGGGAGGGGCACAGATACGCAGTATTTT | CASSGTSGRGTDTQYF
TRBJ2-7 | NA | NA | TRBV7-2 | TGTGCCAGCAGCTCCACTGTAGGGGAACGGTACTTC | CASSSTVGERYF
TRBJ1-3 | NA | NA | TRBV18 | TGTGCCAGCTCACTCGACACCTCTGGAAACACCATATATTTT | CASSLDTSGNTIYF
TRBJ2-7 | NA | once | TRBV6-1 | TGTGCCAGCAGTGAAGGGAATACAGTATCCTACGAGCAGTACTTC | CASSEGNTVSYEQYF
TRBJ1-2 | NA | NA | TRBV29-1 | TGCAGCGTTGGCCTGCAGGATGGCTACACCTTC | CSVGLQDGYTF
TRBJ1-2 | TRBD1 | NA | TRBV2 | TGTGCCAGCAGAGGGGGACAGCCTTTAAGGAACTATGGCTACACCTTC | CASRGGQPLRNYGYTF
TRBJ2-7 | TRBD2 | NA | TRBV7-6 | TGTGCCAGCAGCTTAGCTTCGGGACTAGCGGGATCCTACGAGCAGTACTTC | CASSLASGLAGSYEQYF
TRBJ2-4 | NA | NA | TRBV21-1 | TGTGCCAGCAGCAAAGTTGGGACTGGCGGGAGACTAGCCAAAAACATTCAGTACTTC | CASSKVGTGGRLAKNIQYF
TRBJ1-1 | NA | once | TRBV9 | TGTGCCAGCAGCGTAGCTACGGGGTTGTCTGAAGCTTTCTTT | CASSVATGLSEAFF
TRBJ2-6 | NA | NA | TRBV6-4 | TGTGCCAGCAGTGACGACAACTCTGGGGCCAACGTCCTGACTTTC | CASSDDNSGANVLTF
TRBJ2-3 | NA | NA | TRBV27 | TGTGCCAGCAGTCCACGGAGGTTGGGGACAGATACGCAGTATTTT | CASSPRRLGTDTQYF
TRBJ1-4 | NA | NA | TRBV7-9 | TGTGCCAGCAGCCCCCAGACAGCCTCTAACGAAAAACTGTTTTTT | CASSPQTASNEKLFF
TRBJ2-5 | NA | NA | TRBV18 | TGTGCCAGCCGAACCGCGGGAAGGGAAGAGACCCAGTACTTC | CASRTAGREETQYF
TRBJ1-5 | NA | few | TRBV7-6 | TGTGCCAGCAGCTTAGGAGACAGGTGGGATCAGCCCCAGCATTTT | CASSLGDRWDQPQHF